This T cell receptor beta chain emerged from a study of blood T cells in healthy people across ages. Together with a sample-barcoded 5' primer, a J-beta primer mix was included in a second PCR lasting roughly 6 to 12 cycles. From the 5' RACE reads, TCRdb called clonotypes with MiXCR, one entry per CDR3 protein. The sample carries 600,000 to 850,000 distinct CDR3 sequences, 20% to 30% recorded once. Extraction yielded at least 5 micrograms of total RNA per sample. These sequences were also reported in another study, on T cells of mothers and their children. That work contributes: A few healthy Caucasian mothers, along with their six children, served as the donors.

Sequencing was carried out using blood. The receptor was derived from a boy aged 5-17 years in good health.

The CDR3 DNA sequence: TGTGCCAGCAGCTCAATAGCAACCCGGACTATAGGGGAGACCCAGTACTTC. Protein sequence: CASSSIATRTIGETQYF. The chain recombines TRBV7-9 with TRBJ2-5; a possible D gene is TRBD2 (6 bases). Germline CDR1 SEHNR, CDR2 FQNEAQ (reference sequence). Trimming took off 4 bases at V and 5 bases at J, with 23 bases between the two ends. This CDR3 spans 17 amino acids.